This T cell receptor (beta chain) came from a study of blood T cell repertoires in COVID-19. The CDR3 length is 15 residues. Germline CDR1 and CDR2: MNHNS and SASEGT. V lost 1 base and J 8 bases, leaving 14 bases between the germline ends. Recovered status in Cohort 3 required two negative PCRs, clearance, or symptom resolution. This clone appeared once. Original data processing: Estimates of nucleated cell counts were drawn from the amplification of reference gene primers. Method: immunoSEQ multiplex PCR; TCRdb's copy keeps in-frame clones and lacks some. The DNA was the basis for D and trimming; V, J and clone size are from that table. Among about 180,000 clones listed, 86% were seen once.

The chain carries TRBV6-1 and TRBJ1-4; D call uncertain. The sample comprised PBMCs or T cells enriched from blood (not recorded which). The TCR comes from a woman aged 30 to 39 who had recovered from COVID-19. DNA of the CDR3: TGTGCCAGCAGTGAAGTTACCGGGAGTGGGGAAAAACTGTTTTTT. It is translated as CASSEVTGSGEKLFF.